One and the same sample provided the 28 T cell receptor beta chains below, sequenced in a study of CD8 T cells in ankylosing spondylitis. TCRdb independently ran MiXCR on the 5' RACE reads; one entry per CDR3 protein. The sample yields about 240,000 distinct CDR3 sequences, roughly 10% seen once. The sample taken for sequencing was blood, either unsorted or a sorted T cell fraction (not recorded which). Every receptor here comes from a male donor with ankylosing spondylitis or in good health (not recorded which).

Ten or more counts support this clonotype. This chain joins TRBV29-1 and TRBJ2-5, with TRBD2 matching over 12 bases. The CDR3 spans 15 residues. The germline CDR1 and CDR2 sequences are SQVTM and ANQGSEA. Trimming at V came to 5 bases and at J to 2 bases, leaving 6 bases not matched to a gene. CDR3 protein: CSVIWLAGGQETQYF. The DNA for the CDR3 is TGCAGCGTTATATGGCTAGCGGGAGGGCAAGAGACCCAGTACTTC.

This clonotype was detected only a few times. V usage is TRBV7-9 and J usage is TRBJ2-2; 8 bases are shared with TRBD2. Looked up from germline, CDR1 is SEHNR and CDR2 is FQNEAQ (reference sequence). CDR3 length equals 14 residues. With 4 bases clipped from V and 5 bases from J, the junction kept 3 bases outside the gene matches. The CDR3 region has the DNA TGTGCCAGCAGCTCGACTAGCGCGACCGGGGAGCTGTTTTTT. Its translation: CASSSTSATGELFF.

In this sample, this clonotype turned up many times. This chain joins TRBV12-3 or TRBV12-4 and TRBJ2-1; unclear D gene. Trimming removed 5 bases at V and 9 bases at J, with 11 bases between. CDR3 length equals 12 residues. CDR3 nucleotides: TGTGCCAGCAGTCAGCCTAAGAGTGAGCAGTTCTTC. Translated: CASSQPKSEQFF.

Remarks on this clonotype: This may be a read error, as it is one base from a much larger clone. The chain links TRBV5-5 to TRBJ2-1; 8 positions match TRBD2. Germline V lookup: CDR1 SGHKS, CDR2 YYEKEE (reference sequence). The CDR3 length is 14 residues. J gave up 4 bases and V 5 bases, and 5 bases lay outside the gene matches. CDR3 nucleotides: TGTGCCAGCAGGTACCGGGGGGGTTACAATGAGCAGTTCTTC. As protein: CASRYRGGYNEQFF.

This clonotype was observed many times. V usage is TRBV12-3 or TRBV12-4 and J usage is TRBJ1-1, with D tentatively TRBD1 (5 bases). The V gene lost 6 bases and the J gene lost 3 bases, with 14 bases spanning the gap. This CDR3 is 14 amino acids long. As DNA, the CDR3 is TGTGCCAGCAGCTTTGGGGGGGGGTACACTGAAGCTTTCTTT. As protein: CASSFGGGYTEAFF.

This clonotype was picked up a small number of times. This chain links TRBV21-1 with TRBJ2-4; the DNA was not compared with TRBD1, the D call given in the table. TRBV21-1 is a recognized pseudogene. The CDR3 has 16 amino acids. CDR3 region: CASSKAGTGSRDIQYF. The CDR3 nucleotides read TGTGCCAGCAGCAAAGCCGGGACAGGGTCCCGGGACATTCAGTACTTC.

The V call is TRBV24-1, the J call TRBJ1-2; 9 nucleotides agree with TRBD1. The germline V gene encodes CDR1 KGHDR and CDR2 SFDVKD. This CDR3 contains 14 residues. After removal of 6 bases from V and 3 bases from J, the junction contained 4 bases not matched to a gene. The CDR3 nucleotides are TGTGCCACCAGTCGGACAGGGGAACACTATGGCTACACCTTC. Translating gives CATSRTGEHYGYTF.

This clonotype was detected only a few times. The chain is built from TRBV28 and TRBJ2-7; the match to TRBD1 covers 11 bases. Germline lookup yields CDR1 MDHEN and CDR2 SYDVKM. V dropped 3 bases and J dropped 4; count of bases not matched to a gene: 8. This CDR3 has 16 amino acids. Written as DNA, the CDR3 is TGTGCCAGCAGTTTTACCTCCGGGACAGGGGGTTACGAGCAGTACTTC. This sequence encodes CASSFTSGTGGYEQYF. The whole variable domain, filled in from reference TRBV28 and TRBJ2-7, reads DVKVTQSSRYLVKRTGEKVFLECVQDMDHENMFWYRQDPGLGLRLIYFSYDVKMKEKGDIPEGYSVSREKKERFSLILESASTNQTSMYLCASSFTSGTGGYEQYFGPGTRLTVT.

Note on this clonotype: This sequence may be a read error, since a much larger clone differs from it by one base. The chain joins TRBV6-1 to TRBJ1-1; no clear D gene. In germline, CDR1 is MNHNS, CDR2 SASEGT. Trimming stripped 7 bases from V and 0 bases from J, with 15 bases between. This CDR3 contains 15 residues. The CDR3 bases are TGTGCCAGCAATAGAGGTGGGGAAATGAACACTGAAGCTTTCTTT. Encoded protein: CASNRGGEMNTEAFF.

There are many counts of this clonotype. V is TRBV12-3 or TRBV12-4 and J is TRBJ1-6; tentatively, D is TRBD1 (5 bases). The V gene lost 5 bases and the J gene lost 9 bases, with 23 bases spanning the gap. The CDR3 consists of 17 residues. CDR3 nucleotides: TGTGCCAGCAGTCCCACGGGCTCCGGGGGAAGTAGTTCACCCCTCCACTTT. Its protein product is CASSPTGSGGSSSPLHF.

This clonotype was observed many times. The gene calls are TRBV5-1 and TRBJ1-1, with D unclear. This CDR3 has 14 amino acids. V lost 0 bases and J 2 bases, leaving 8 bases between the germline ends. The germline V gene has CDR1 SGHRS and CDR2 YFSETQ. CDR3 protein: CASSLGGRNTEAFF. The CDR3 DNA follows: TGCGCCAGCAGCTTGGGGGGTAGAAACACTGAAGCTTTCTTT. The whole variable domain, filled in from reference TRBV5-1 and TRBJ1-1, reads KAGVTQTPRYLIKTRGQQVTLSCSPISGHRSVSWYQQTPGQGLQFLFEYFSETQRNKGNFPGRFSGRQFSNSRSEMNVSTLELGDSALYLCASSLGGRNTEAFFGQGTRLTVV.

There are many counts of this clonotype. The V gene is TRBV5-1, the J gene TRBJ1-6; 12 bases line up with TRBD1. Trimming removed 4 bases from V and 5 bases from J; junction bases left unmatched: 10. Per the germline V gene, CDR1 is SGHRS and CDR2 is YFSETQ. This CDR3 has 18 amino acids. The CDR3 spells CASSGDRGLGSNNSPLHF. The CDR3 DNA sequence: TGCGCCAGCAGCGGGGACAGGGGGCTAGGATCGAATAATTCACCCCTCCACTTT.

On this clonotype: A much larger clone is a single base away; this may be a read error. The chain combines TRBV4-1 with TRBJ1-2; D not resolved. Germline V gene lookup returns CDR1 MGHRA and CDR2 YSYEKL. Trimming shortened V by 4 bases and J by 1 base, and 13 bases separated the two germline ends. The CDR3 contains 15 residues. CDR3 region: CASSRIVTSNYGYTF. CDR3 nucleotides: TGCGCCAGCAGCCGAATTGTCACAAGTAACTATGGCTACACCTTC.

With respect to this clonotype: A much larger clone lies one base from this, so it may be a read error. The rearrangement uses TRBV9 and TRBJ2-1, with 9 bases aligning to TRBD1. Germline CDR1 and CDR2: SGDLS and YYNGEE. The CDR3 runs to 17 residues. V lost 6 bases and J lost 9; bases outside the gene matches: 19. The CDR3 sequence: CASNARPTGTGMGEQFF. CDR3 coding DNA: TGTGCCAGCAACGCACGACCAACCGGGACAGGGATGGGTGAGCAGTTCTTC.

In regard to this clonotype: An end of the junction does not agree with germline; a read error may underlie this. The chain uses TRBV20-1 and TRBJ2-3; TRBD2 matches 11 bases. Germline assignment: CDR1 DFQATT and CDR2 SNEGSKA (reference sequence). This CDR3 has 16 residues. The CDR3 here is CCASDRTGTSGDTQYF. DNA for the CDR3: TGCTGTGCTTCCGATCGAACCGGGACTAGCGGAGATACGCAGTATTTT.

This clonotype was seen ten or more times. V usage is TRBV10-3 and J usage is TRBJ2-6, with TRBD1 as a possible D gene (5 bases). V was clipped by 10 bases and J by 0 bases, with 10 bases between them. The length of the CDR3 is 14 residues. CDR1 and CDR2 (germline): ENHRY, SYGVKD. This CDR3 reads CATRQNSGANVLTF. Written as DNA, the CDR3 is TGTGCCACGCGACAGAACTCTGGGGCCAACGTCCTGACTTTC.

This clonotype has a count of ten or more. The rearrangement joins TRBV29-1 to TRBJ2-7; 7 bases agree with TRBD2. Germline lookup yields CDR1 SQVTM and CDR2 ANQGSEA. Unmatched junction bases numbered 10, after V lost 5 bases and J lost 6 bases. The CDR3 is 13 residues long. CDR3 coding DNA: TGCAGCGTTTGGGGGGGAGCCTCGGGCGAGCAGTACTTC. Protein product: CSVWGGASGEQYF.

This clonotype showed up just a few times. The V and J genes are TRBV20-1 and TRBJ2-5, with TRBD2 as a possible D gene (5 bases). CDR1 DFQATT and CDR2 SNEGSKA come from the germline V gene (reference sequence). Trimming removed 3 bases from V and 1 base from J, with 6 bases in between. The CDR3 consists of 12 residues. This CDR3 is CSARDFQETQYF. In DNA, the CDR3 is TGCAGTGCTAGGGACTTCCAAGAGACCCAGTACTTC.

This clonotype was counted a few times. The chain employs TRBV7-3 and TRBJ1-5; 9 nucleotides line up with TRBD1. Germline V gene sequence: CDR1 SGHTA, CDR2 FQGTGA. V was clipped by 1 base and J by 5 bases; unmatched bases: 12. The CDR3 loop spans 18 amino acids. Here the CDR3 DNA reads TGTGCCAGCAGCTTAAACCGGGACAGGGACTACCCGGATCAGCCCCAGCATTTT. This sequence encodes CASSLNRDRDYPDQPQHF.

This clonotype was observed at least ten times. The gene calls are TRBV6-1 and TRBJ2-5; 8 bases match TRBD2. This CDR3 has 17 amino acids. CDR1 and CDR2 (germline): MNHNS, SASEGT. The V and J ends lost 2 bases and 1 base, in that order; junction bases with no gene match: 9. The CDR3 protein is CASSEYGSGGPQETQYF. CDR3 DNA sequence: TGTGCCAGCAGTGAATATGGGTCGGGAGGGCCCCAAGAGACCCAGTACTTC.

The gene calls are TRBV6-1 and TRBJ2-1; TRBD2 matches 8 bases. Trimming took 6 bases from V and 7 from J; bases not matched to a gene: 11. Germline lookup yields CDR1 MNHNS and CDR2 SASEGT. There are 15 residues in the CDR3. CDR3 loop: CASRPPAGGWNEQFF. CDR3 bases: TGTGCCAGCAGGCCTCCCGCGGGGGGATGGAATGAGCAGTTCTTC.

The rearrangement links TRBV10-2 to TRBJ2-3; perhaps D is TRBD1 or TRBD2 (5 bases each). This CDR3 is built from 13 residues. CDR1 and CDR2 from the germline V gene are WSHSY and SAAADI. V gave up 6 bases and J gave up 5 bases, with 12 bases separating them. CDR3 sequence (DNA): TGCGCCAGCAGAGGGGTCGGGGAAGATACGCAGTATTTT. It specifies CASRGVGEDTQYF.

This clonotype was seen ten or more times. The chain has TRBV5-1 and TRBJ2-4; 7 bases line up with TRBD2. Per germline, CDR1 SGHRS and CDR2 YFSETQ. Trimming cost V 4 bases and J 8 bases; bases outside gene matches: 9. The CDR3 is 14 residues long. The DNA for the CDR3 is TGCGCCAGCAGCAGCGGGACCCTGTGGGACATTCAGTACTTC. This sequence encodes CASSSGTLWDIQYF.

This clonotype was recorded a few times. The rearrangement joins TRBV6-4 to TRBJ2-1; D might be TRBD2 (5 bases). V lost 2 bases, J lost 0 bases, and 8 bases lay in between. Germline CDR1 is MRHNA and CDR2 is SNTAGT. The CDR3 runs to 15 residues. CDR3 coding DNA: TGTGCCAGCAGTGACGGTGCGGGCTCCTACAATGAGCAGTTCTTC. This encodes CASSDGAGSYNEQFF.

This chain uses TRBV10-1 with TRBJ2-7; tentatively, D is TRBD1 (6 bases). The V end lost 0 bases, the J end lost 1 base, and 10 bases lay between the germline ends. CDR3 length: 15 amino acids. Germline assignment: CDR1 WNHNN and CDR2 SYGVQD (reference sequence). The DNA for the CDR3 is TGCGCCAGCAGTGAGTCGGGGACACCATCCTACGAGCAGTACTTC. Its translation is CASSESGTPSYEQYF.

This clonotype has ten or more counts. The V call is TRBV12-3 or TRBV12-4, the J call TRBJ2-7; TRBD1 aligns across 8 bases. The CDR3 has 17 residues. V lost 6 bases and J lost 1; bases outside the gene matches: 14. CDR3: CASSKTGVKFGSYEQYF. CDR3 DNA sequence: TGTGCCAGCAGCAAGACAGGGGTAAAATTCGGGTCCTACGAGCAGTACTTC.

This clonotype was picked up many times. V usage is TRBV12-3 or TRBV12-4 and J usage is TRBJ1-5; 10 positions match TRBD1. After removal of 0 bases from V and 5 bases from J, the junction contained 1 base not matched to a gene. The CDR3 totals 15 residues. The CDR3 reads CASSLAGTGDQPQHF. The CDR3 DNA sequence: TGTGCCAGCAGTTTAGCCGGGACAGGGGATCAGCCCCAGCATTTT.

At least ten counts were recorded for this clonotype. V and J are TRBV27 and TRBJ2-1, with TRBD2 matching 10 bases. Germline CDR1 and CDR2: MNHEY and SMNVEV (reference sequence). This CDR3 has 16 amino acids. The trim removed 4 bases at V and 10 bases at J, leaving 13 bases unmatched. The CDR3 region is CASSSHASGRGAEQFF. DNA for the CDR3: TGTGCCAGCAGTTCCCATGCGAGCGGGAGGGGTGCGGAGCAGTTCTTC.